This T cell receptor beta chain was sequenced for a study of T cells in Graves' hyperthyroidism and ophthalmopathy. The study, taken as a whole, reports: Ophthalmopathy and stable hyperthyroidism were told apart by a 13 V-J model.

This clonotype was recorded only once. Its specificity is not known. A much more abundant neighbour one base away suggests this may be a read error. The CDR3 length is 15 residues. In germline, CDR1 is DFQATT, CDR2 SNEGSKA (reference sequence). The TCR beta CDR3 regions underwent amplification using RNA transcripts as the source. Primed by the HTBI set, a first-round RT-PCR was run on the TCR CDR3. From the multiplex PCR reads, TCRdb called clonotypes with MiXCR, one entry per CDR3 protein. The sample has more than 350,000 distinct CDR3 sequences, more than 13% seen once. In patients aged 18 to 65, hyperthyroidism was newly diagnosed, with duration under 2 months.

The sample consisted of blood. The V gene is TRBV20-1, the J gene TRBJ2-7; tentatively, D is TRBD1 or TRBD2 (5 bases each). The origin of this receptor is a woman between 25 and 40 years old with Graves' hyperthyroidism. This CDR3 is CSDRDRRGAALEQYF. CDR3 sequence (DNA): TGCAGTGATAGAGATCGACGGGGCGCAGCTCTCGAGCAGTACTTC.